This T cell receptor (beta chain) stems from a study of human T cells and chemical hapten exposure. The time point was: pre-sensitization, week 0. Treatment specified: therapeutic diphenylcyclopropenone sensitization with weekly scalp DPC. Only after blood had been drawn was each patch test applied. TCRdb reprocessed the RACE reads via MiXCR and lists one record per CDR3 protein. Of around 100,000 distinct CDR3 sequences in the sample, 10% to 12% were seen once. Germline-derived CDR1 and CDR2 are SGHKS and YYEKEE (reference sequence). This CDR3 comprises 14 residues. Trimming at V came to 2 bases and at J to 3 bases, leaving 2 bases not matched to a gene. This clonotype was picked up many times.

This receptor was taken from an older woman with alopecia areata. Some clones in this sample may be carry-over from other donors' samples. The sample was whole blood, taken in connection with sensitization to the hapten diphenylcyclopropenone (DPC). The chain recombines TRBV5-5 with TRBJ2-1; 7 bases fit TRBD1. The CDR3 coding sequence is TGTGCCAGCAGCTTCGGGACAGTCTACAATGAGCAGTTCTTC. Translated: CASSFGTVYNEQFF.